This T cell receptor beta chain was sequenced during a study of cytomegalovirus exposure and HLA in healthy donors (dated by TCRdb to 2017 to 2019). A note on the overall study: In an earlier analysis of 450 to 750 of the donors, 250 to 350 Gb of sequence data and about 110 million unique TCR beta sequences from about 179 million T cells were reported. The later analysis used no new phenotypic data to find candidate immune exposures, relying instead on TCR beta sequences and their occurrence across donors. Around 320 gigabases of sequencing data and approximately 93 million unique TCR sequences were included in an early release covering around 650 HLA-typed donors. To predict cytomegalovirus infection status, the study brought together high-throughput TCR immunosequencing, statistical association of individual TCRs with disease status, and machine learning. Every discovery cohort repertoire had been produced on one sequencing platform. Donor age, sex, ethnicity and CMV serostatus were compiled alongside the repertoire data. Across approximately 400 genotyped donors of the cohort, an average of roughly 230,000 unique TCR beta nucleotide sequences per donor were sequenced, and about a sixth of those sequences were non-productive. The study was designed to test whether signatures of past pathogen exposure could be identified by cataloging public T cell receptors. HLA typing covered class I and class II loci at four-digit resolution. Of the roughly 400 genotyped donors, roughly 85% fell in the genetic ancestry cluster associated with self-reported Caucasian donors. The study profiled the T cell repertoires of hundreds of subjects by immunosequencing and related them to cytomegalovirus serostatus. An earlier analysis of 587 of the donors applied high-throughput TCR beta sequencing to assess whether each TCR beta V gene segment acted as functional or pseudogenic. Typing coverage varied by locus: roughly 620-640 donors for A, B, C, DRB1 and DQB1; under 550 for DQA1; 600 to 610 for DPA1; about 450 for DPB1. To study patterns of TCR occurrence, a later analysis re-analyzed previously published TCR beta repertoires from 700 or so donors and added high-resolution HLA genotyping. Several DR-DQ haplotypes were handled as single units for association and clustering, since linkage in the cohort was strong. Genome-wide SNP genotypes for about 55% of the 666 donors were used in a later genetic analysis, which treated that subset as a discovery cohort. Along with the roughly 700-subject first cohort, a separate validation cohort of over 90 different subjects was used.

The library was made by the immunoSEQ multiplex PCR assay. A mixture of 60 forward primers for TCR Vbeta segments and 13 reverse primers for TCR Jbeta segments was used in the multiplex PCR. Amplification of the CDR3 region of rearranged TCR beta genes was performed with a multiplex PCR assay on genomic DNA. The amplified TCR beta libraries were sequenced on the Illumina HiSeq System as 87-base-pair reads. As for the original processing: A later analysis tallied 75 million to 85 million unique TCR beta chains across the 666 repertoires, and approximately 12 million of those chains were shared by two or more donors. To remove PCR and sequencing errors, raw reads were error-corrected and collapsed into unique sequences using a nearest-neighbor algorithm that merged closely related sequences. CDR3 sequences were aligned to IMGT reference sequences to assign V, D and J gene segments. For a sequence to be retained, at least a six-nucleotide match to both a V gene segment and a J gene segment was required. A rearrangement counted as productive if the CDR3 had no stop codons and remained in frame with V and J, and every other rearrangement counted as non-productive. CDR3 was defined by IMGT convention, running from the second conserved V-encoded cysteine to the conserved J-encoded phenylalanine. The earlier analysis of fewer than 750 of the donors excluded sequences that lacked an unambiguous match to a single V gene segment. In an earlier analysis of 500 to 750 of the donors, V segments were called functional above 56.7% productive rearrangements and were called segregating when the between-donor standard deviation exceeded 5%. A statistical classification framework was built for diagnosing cytomegalovirus status from the catalog of TCR beta chain sequences. V and J gene assignment, in a later analysis, came from comparing TCR nucleotide sequences with IMGT/GENE-DB human TR gene sequences. Using the TCRdist pipeline, a later analysis assigned CDR3 sequences along with most-parsimonious VDJ recombination scenarios. In a later analysis, each TCR beta chain was defined by its CDR3 amino acid sequence together with its V-gene family, and reads without a unique V-gene family were excluded. A later analysis removed 592 highly shared, low-generation-probability nucleotide sequences to deal with suspected cross-contamination and a sequencing artifact. For each public chain, a later analysis derived a clonal expansion index from normalized ranks of inferred template counts within each repertoire. A later analysis computed generation probabilities with a VDJ recombination model fitted to out-of-frame rearrangements, and checked the results against IGoR. In a later analysis, TCR-TCR, TCR-HLA and TCR-CMV co-occurrence was scored with hypergeometric tests, and a repertoire-size bias correction was applied to TCR pairs. A later analysis estimated false discovery rates by permuting HLA or CMV assignments 20 times. In a later analysis, co-occurring TCRs were grouped using DBSCAN, with TCRdist sequence similarity added in when clustering inside HLA-allele-positive subsets. For co-occurrence clustering, repertoires with fewer than 30,000 or more than 120,000 public chains were excluded, along with roughly five repertoires with anomalous nucleotide sharing. In its TCRdb copy, this immuneACCESS table keeps in-frame sequences only and misses some clones. Where compared with another copy, unresolved V genes explain less than half of these, and the others have no known cause. The V and J calls and clone size come from that table; D and trimming were worked out from the DNA. The sample data list about 110,000 clones, and over 70% of these were observed just once. The top ten hold around 2.1% of the sample.

This clone has a handful of counts. Its antigen remains undetermined. Base qualities were left out, and no much larger clone turns up one base away. The cohort was made up of under 800 healthy bone marrow donors. At the time of sampling, every cohort member was nominally healthy, though immune exposures that went unrecorded were likely present. The donor tested CMV seronegative, placing the donor among the 352 seronegative members of the cohort. A peripheral blood sample was provided by each donor, and peripheral blood mononuclear cells were used for TCR beta sequencing. The Qiagen DNeasy Blood Extraction Kit was used to extract genomic DNA from the blood cell samples. The study at large found these results: This cohort had only TCR beta chains sequenced, and the lack of alpha or paired-chain data limited which features could be detected. According to a later genetic analysis, donors in an Asian-associated ancestry cluster had fewer N-insertions in productive TCRs than the approximately 690-donor mean. The authors suggested that the approach could potentially be extended to other disease states and immunological phenotypes. Broadly in line with IMGT annotations, most TCR beta V segments showed up in productive rearrangements about 87% or about 30% of the time in an earlier analysis of a few hundred of the donors. Fewer than 20 rarely observed V segments, including chromosome 9 orphons, were excluded from the earlier analysis of several hundred of the donors because counts were too low. Correlated functional status among segregating V segments might be attributable to linkage disequilibrium, but an unknown experimental factor could not be ruled out. A total of 164 TCR beta chains were listed by the study as associated with cytomegalovirus. A cluster of highly shared sequence variants was judged likely to represent a technical artifact of the sequencing pipeline. According to a later analysis, parvovirus B19, influenza, CMV and Epstein-Barr virus appeared linked to several top co-occurrence clusters. In a later analysis, HLA-associated TCR beta chains were found to be more clonally expanded and to have lower generation probabilities than equally common non-associated chains. V-gene and J-gene trimming of TCR beta chains was associated with a missense DCLRE1C variant in a later genetic analysis, and the association was replicated in an independent cohort. A further reported finding was that TCR beta sequences accurately predicted the HLA-A and HLA-B alleles for most subjects in the first cohort. HLA typing was unavailable for some donors at each locus, so association tests used only the typed subset. Strong co-occurrence of HLA alleles, especially DR and DQ, made assigning TCR associations to individual alleles difficult. In a later analysis, the rate of TCR association differed among HLA loci, with DRB1 alleles having the most associated TCRs and HLA-C alleles having the fewest. The classifier was reported to diagnose cytomegalovirus status with high specificity and sensitivity in both the original cohort and the validation cohort. Roughly uniform sequencing depth across donors was assumed in presence/absence analyses, although this assumption may not hold. While some public TCRs were present in many individuals, most TCR sequences turned up only very rarely across donors. In vitro tests confirmed that three of the cytomegalovirus-associated TCR beta chains recognize cytomegalovirus antigens. Most CMV-associated TCR beta chains appeared to be HLA-restricted in a later analysis, and the HLA associations seemed to be driven largely by CMV exposure. Immune exposure information for the cohort was limited to CMV serostatus. A later analysis associated 17,000 or so TCR beta sequences with specific HLA alleles at a false discovery rate of 0.05.

The sample comprised PBMCs. This clonotype originated in a man aged 30-40 years in good health and CMV-seronegative.

This receptor has the CDR3 CASRVAGGNEQFF. The bases read TGTGCCAGCAGGGTAGCGGGAGGCAATGAGCAGTTCTTC. The receptor chain draws on TRBV6-5 and TRBJ2-1; TRBD2 matches 10 bases in the middle. The germline V gene provides CDR1 MNHEY and CDR2 SVGAGI. From its cysteine to its phenylalanine, the CDR3 spans 13 amino acids. Only the CDR3 DNA is retained, 39 bases long and in frame from the first base. Unmatched junction bases come to 2, with V trimmed by 6 bases and J by 6 bases.